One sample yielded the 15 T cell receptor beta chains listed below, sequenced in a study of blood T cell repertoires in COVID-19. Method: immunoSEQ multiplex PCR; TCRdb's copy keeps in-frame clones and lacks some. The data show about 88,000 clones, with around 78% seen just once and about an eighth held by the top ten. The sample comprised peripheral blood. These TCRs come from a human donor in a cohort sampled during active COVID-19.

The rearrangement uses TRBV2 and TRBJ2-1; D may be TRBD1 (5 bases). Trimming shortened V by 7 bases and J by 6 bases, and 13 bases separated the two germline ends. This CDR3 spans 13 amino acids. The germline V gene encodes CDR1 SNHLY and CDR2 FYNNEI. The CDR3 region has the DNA TGTGCCAGCATGATCACAGGCTCCAATGAGCAGTTCTTC. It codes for CASMITGSNEQFF.

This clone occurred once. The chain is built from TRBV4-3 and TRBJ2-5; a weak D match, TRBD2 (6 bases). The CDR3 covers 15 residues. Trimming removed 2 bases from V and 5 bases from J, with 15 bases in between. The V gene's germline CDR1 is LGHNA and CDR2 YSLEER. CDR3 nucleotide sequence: TGCGCCAGCAGCCAAAGACGGGGGACTGGGGAGACCCAGTACTTC. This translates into CASSQRRGTGETQYF.

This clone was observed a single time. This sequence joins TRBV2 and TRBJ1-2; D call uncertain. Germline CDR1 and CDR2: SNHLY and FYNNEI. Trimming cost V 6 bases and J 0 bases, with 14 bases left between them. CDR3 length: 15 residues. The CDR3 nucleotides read TGTGCCAGCAGCCGGAGTGGCGGCGCTAACTATGGCTACACCTTC. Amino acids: CASSRSGGANYGYTF.

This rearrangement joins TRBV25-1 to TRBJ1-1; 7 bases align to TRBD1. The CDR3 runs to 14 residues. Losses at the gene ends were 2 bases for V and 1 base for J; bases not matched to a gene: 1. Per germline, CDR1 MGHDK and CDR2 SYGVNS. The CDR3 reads CASSERTGNTEAFF. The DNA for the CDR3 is TGTGCCAGCAGTGAAAGGACAGGGAACACTGAAGCTTTCTTT.

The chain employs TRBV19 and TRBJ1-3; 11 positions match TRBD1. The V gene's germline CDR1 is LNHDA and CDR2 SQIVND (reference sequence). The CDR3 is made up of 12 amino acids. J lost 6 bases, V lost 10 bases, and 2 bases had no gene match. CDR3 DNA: TGTGCCACCGGACAGGGGGCAAACACCATATATTTT. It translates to CATGQGANTIYF.

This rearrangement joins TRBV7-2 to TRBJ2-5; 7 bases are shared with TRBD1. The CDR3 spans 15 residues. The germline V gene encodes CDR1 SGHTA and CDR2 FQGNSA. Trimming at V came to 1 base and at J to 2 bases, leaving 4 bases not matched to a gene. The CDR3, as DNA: TGTGCCAGCAGCTTAGTGGAGACAGGGCAAGAGACCCAGTACTTC. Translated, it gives CASSLVETGQETQYF.

The CDR3 bases are TGTGCCAGCAGCGCCGACAGCTCTGGAAACACCATATATTTT. Its protein product is CASSADSSGNTIYF. The chain joins TRBV11-2 to TRBJ1-3; D is perhaps TRBD1 (5 bases). V was trimmed by 5 bases and J by 0 bases, leaving 8 bases between them. This CDR3 spans 14 amino acids. Germline V gene lookup returns CDR1 SGHAT and CDR2 FQNNGV. The variable domain in full, with the rest retrieved from reference TRBV11-2 and TRBJ1-3, is EAGVAQSPRYKIIEKRQSVAFWCNPISGHATLYWYQQILGQGPKLLIQFQNNGVVDDSQLPKDRFSAERLKGVDSTLKIQPAKLEDSAVYLCASSADSSGNTIYFGEGSWLTVV.

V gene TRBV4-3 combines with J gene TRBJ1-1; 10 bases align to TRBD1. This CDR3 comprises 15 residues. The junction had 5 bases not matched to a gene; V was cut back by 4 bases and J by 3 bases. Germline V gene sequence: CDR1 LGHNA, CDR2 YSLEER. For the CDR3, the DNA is TGCGCCAGCAGCCGAGACAGGGGGCAAGACACTGAAGCTTTCTTT. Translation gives CASSRDRGQDTEAFF.

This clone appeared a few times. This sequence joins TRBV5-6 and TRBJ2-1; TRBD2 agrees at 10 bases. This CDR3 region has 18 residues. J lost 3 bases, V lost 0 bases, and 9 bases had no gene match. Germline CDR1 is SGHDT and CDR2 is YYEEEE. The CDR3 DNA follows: TGTGCCAGCAGCTTGGGGGGCCCTAGCGGGAGTATCTACAATGAGCAGTTCTTC. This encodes CASSLGGPSGSIYNEQFF.

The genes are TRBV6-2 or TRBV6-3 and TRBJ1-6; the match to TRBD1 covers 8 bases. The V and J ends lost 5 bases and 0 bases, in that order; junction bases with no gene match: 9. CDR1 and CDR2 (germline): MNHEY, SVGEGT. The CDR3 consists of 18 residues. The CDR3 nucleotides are TGTGCCAGCAGTCCCTGGACAGGGCTAAGCTCCTATAATTCACCCCTCCACTTT. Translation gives CASSPWTGLSSYNSPLHF.

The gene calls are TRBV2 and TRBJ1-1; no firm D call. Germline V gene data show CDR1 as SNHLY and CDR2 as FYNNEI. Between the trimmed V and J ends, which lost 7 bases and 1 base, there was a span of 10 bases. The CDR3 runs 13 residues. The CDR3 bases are TGTGCCAGCACAACAGAACCGAACACTGAAGCTTTCTTT. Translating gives CASTTEPNTEAFF. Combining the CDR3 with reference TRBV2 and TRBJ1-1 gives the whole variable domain EPEVTQTPSHQVTQMGQEVILRCVPISNHLYFYWYRQILGQKVEFLVSFYNNEISEKSEIFDDQFSVERPDGSNFTLKIRSTKLEDSAMYFCASTTEPNTEAFFGQGTRLTVV.

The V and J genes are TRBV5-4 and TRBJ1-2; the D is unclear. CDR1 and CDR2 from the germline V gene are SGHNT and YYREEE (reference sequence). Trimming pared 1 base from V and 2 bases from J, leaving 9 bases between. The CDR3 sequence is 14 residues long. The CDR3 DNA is TGTGCCAGCAGCTTGTCCCCAGGAAACTATGGCTACACCTTC. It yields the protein CASSLSPGNYGYTF.

The CDR3 nucleotides are TGTGCCTCTCCAGGGGGGCGCCGGGAAAAACTGTTTTTT. This encodes CASPGGRREKLFF. V and J are TRBV4-2 and TRBJ1-4; TRBD1 aligns across 7 bases. The germline gives CDR1 LGHNA, CDR2 YNFKEQ. The J segment lost 8 bases and the V segment lost 11 bases, leaving 11 bases of the junction unmatched. There are 13 residues in the CDR3.

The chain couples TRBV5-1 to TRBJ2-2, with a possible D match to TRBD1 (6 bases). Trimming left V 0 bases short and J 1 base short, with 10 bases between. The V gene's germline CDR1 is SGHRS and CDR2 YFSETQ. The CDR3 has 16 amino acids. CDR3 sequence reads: CASSLAAGENTGELFF. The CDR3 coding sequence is TGCGCCAGCAGCTTGGCCGCAGGGGAGAACACCGGGGAGCTGTTTTTT.

The CDR3 DNA is TGCGCCAGCAGCGGGACTAGCGGGAGATTGGTAGAGACCCAGTACTTC. It is translated as CASSGTSGRLVETQYF. This chain links TRBV5-1 with TRBJ2-5; 14 nucleotides agree with TRBD2. Losses at the gene ends were 4 bases for V and 4 bases for J; bases not matched to a gene: 6. This CDR3 has 16 amino acids. Germline V lookup: CDR1 SGHRS, CDR2 YFSETQ.